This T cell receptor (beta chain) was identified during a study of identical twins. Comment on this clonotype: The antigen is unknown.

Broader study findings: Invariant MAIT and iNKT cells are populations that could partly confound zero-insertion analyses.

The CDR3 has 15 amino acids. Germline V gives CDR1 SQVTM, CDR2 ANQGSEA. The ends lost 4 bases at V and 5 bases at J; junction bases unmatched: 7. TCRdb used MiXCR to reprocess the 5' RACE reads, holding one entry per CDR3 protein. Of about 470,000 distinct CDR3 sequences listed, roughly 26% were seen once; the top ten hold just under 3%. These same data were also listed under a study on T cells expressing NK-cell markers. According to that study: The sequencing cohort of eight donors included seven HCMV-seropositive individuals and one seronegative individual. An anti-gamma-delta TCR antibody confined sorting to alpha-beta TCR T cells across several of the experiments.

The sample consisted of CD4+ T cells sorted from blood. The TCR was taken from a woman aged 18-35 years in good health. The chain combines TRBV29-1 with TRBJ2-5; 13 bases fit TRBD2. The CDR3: CSVAWTSGRGETQYF. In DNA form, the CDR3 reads TGCAGCGTTGCCTGGACTAGCGGGAGAGGGGAGACCCAGTACTTC.